This record covers a single TCR beta chain. The antigen remains unidentified. This record comes from a study of blood T cells in healthy people across ages. In germline, CDR1 is MDHEN, CDR2 SYDVKM. Unmatched junction bases numbered 8, after V lost 10 bases and J lost 2 bases. The CDR3 totals 14 residues. Study-level results: The study found TCR beta diversity correlated strongly with naive T cell percentage.

Researchers isolated at least 7 million PBMCs per sample. No fewer than 5 micrograms of total RNA were isolated from every sample. Primers used in a second PCR of roughly 6 to 12 cycles were a sample-barcoded 5' primer and a J-beta primer mix. Researchers report that each sample yielded at least 3 million CDR3-containing paired-end reads. TCRdb analysed the 5' RACE reads with MiXCR anew, one entry per CDR3 protein. The sample yields hundreds of thousands of distinct CDR3 sequences, over 20% seen once. The sequenced sample consisted of blood. The sequence was obtained from a man between 65 and 85 years old in good health. J is TRBJ1-2 and V is TRBV28; 9 bases fit TRBD1. In DNA form, the CDR3 reads TGTGCCACCGTTGTGGGACAGGGAAACTATGGCTACACCTTC. Amino acids: CATVVGQGNYGYTF.